This TCR beta chain came from a study of regulatory T cells in long-lasting Graves disease. Germline CDR1 reads LNHDA; CDR2 reads SQIVND (reference sequence). The CDR3 has 14 residues. Trimming took off 3 bases at V and 3 bases at J, with 8 bases between the two ends. Arm-PCR of CDR3 regions and iRepertoire HTBI primers were used to build TCR beta libraries. TCRdb reprocessed the multiplex PCR reads with MiXCR, giving one entry per CDR3 protein. The top ten clones hold roughly 18% of a sample with roughly 500,000 distinct CDR3 sequences, about 15% of them seen once. Stated time point: newly diagnosed GD, antithyroid drugs for less than 3 months. The TCR library was prepared using RNA isolated from PBMCs. These data are also associated with another study on T cells in Graves' hyperthyroidism and ophthalmopathy.

The receptor was isolated from a woman between 50 and 59 years old with Graves disease. The chain links TRBV19 to TRBJ2-2, with D possibly being TRBD1 or TRBD2 (5 bases each). The specimen was peripheral blood mononuclear cells (PBMCs), collected at new diagnosis, from a patient treated with antithyroid drugs. The CDR3 is CASSMGEHTGELFF. CDR3 coding DNA: TGTGCCAGTAGTATGGGGGAGCACACCGGGGAGCTGTTTTTT.